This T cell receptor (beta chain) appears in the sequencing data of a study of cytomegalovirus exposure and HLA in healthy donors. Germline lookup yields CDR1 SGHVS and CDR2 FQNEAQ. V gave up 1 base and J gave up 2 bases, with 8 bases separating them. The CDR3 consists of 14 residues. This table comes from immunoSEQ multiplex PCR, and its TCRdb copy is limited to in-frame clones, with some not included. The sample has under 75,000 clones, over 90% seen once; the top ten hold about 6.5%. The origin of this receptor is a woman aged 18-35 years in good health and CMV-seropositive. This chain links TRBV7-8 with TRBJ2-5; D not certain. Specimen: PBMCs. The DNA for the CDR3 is TGTGCCAGCAGCTTAGTGGCGGCTCAAGAGACCCAGTACTTC. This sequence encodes CASSLVAAQETQYF.